This entry is about one T cell receptor (beta chain). Its antigen is as yet unknown. This sample is part of a study of early T cells in non-severe SARS-CoV-2 infection. Study context: Chains were unpaired, as sequencing was done on bulk RNA from unsorted whole blood.

Individual cDNA molecules were tagged with unique molecular identifiers, the study reported. TCRdb reprocessed the 5' RACE reads with MiXCR, giving one entry per CDR3 protein. The sample holds tens of thousands of distinct CDR3 sequences; roughly 9.6% are singletons and the top ten take less than 15%. The CDR3 consists of 13 residues. Trimming removed 1 base at V and 3 bases at J, with 9 bases between. Germline values: CDR1 SQVTM, CDR2 ANQGSEA. Notes on the study in general: Anti-spike CD8 responses were favored in VDJdb matching, and private and CD4 specificities were missed.

The sequenced material came from whole blood. J is TRBJ2-5 and V is TRBV29-1; TRBD2 is a possible D gene (6 bases). The clonotype comes from an adult who was a healthcare worker with PCR-confirmed SARS-CoV-2 infection or an uninfected control (not recorded which). The CDR3 DNA reads as TGCAGCGTTGAAGTGGGGAGGAAAGAGACCCAGTACTTC. Amino acid sequence: CSVEVGRKETQYF. The entire variable domain, with the rest obtained from reference TRBV29-1 and TRBJ2-5, is as follows: SAVISQKPSRDICQRGTSLTIQCQVDSQVTMMFWYRQQPGQSLTLIATANQGSEATYESGFVIDKFPISRPNLTFSTLTVSNMSPEDSSIYLCSVEVGRKETQYFGPGTRLLVL.